The present TCR beta chain was sequenced within a study of cytomegalovirus exposure and HLA in healthy donors. To note about this clone: In the same sample, other DNA sequences code for this CDR3.

Germline assignment: CDR1 MNHNY and CDR2 SVGAGI (reference sequence). V was clipped by 6 bases and J by 3 bases; unmatched bases: 8. The CDR3 sequence is 14 residues long. Primers for the PCR totalled 60 Vbeta and 13 Jbeta. Method: immunoSEQ multiplex PCR; TCRdb's copy keeps in-frame clones and lacks some. Found here are around 130,000 clones, around four fifths of them singletons; the top ten hold around 1.9%. The rearrangement uses TRBV6-6 and TRBJ2-7; 7 bases agree with TRBD1. Material: PBMCs. The TCR was taken from a man in his forties or fifties in good health and CMV-seronegative. The CDR3 DNA follows: TGTGCCAGCAGACCACCAGGGGGTAGCTACGAGCAGTACTTC. Translation: CASRPPGGSYEQYF.